A single sample gave rise to the 21 T cell receptor beta chains below, sequenced in a study of cytomegalovirus exposure and HLA in healthy donors. PCR employed 60 Vbeta and 13 Jbeta primers. The assay was immunoSEQ multiplex PCR, and TCRdb's table has in-frame clones only and misses some. This repertoire shows 100,000 to 150,000 clones, roughly 75% found once; its top ten account for approximately 10%. Sequenced sample: PBMCs. The origin of the receptors is a young man in good health and CMV-seropositive.

This clone was seen only a few times. The V call is TRBV27, the J call TRBJ2-1, with 7 bases lining up with TRBD2. Trimming cost V 2 bases and J 3 bases; bases outside gene matches: 7. Germline lookup yields CDR1 MNHEY and CDR2 SMNVEV (reference sequence). CDR3 length equals 16 residues. The CDR3 region has the DNA TGTGCCAGCAGTTTACTAGCGGTAAACTTCTACAATGAGCAGTTCTTC. Its protein is CASSLLAVNFYNEQFF.

This clone was detected only a few times. V gene TRBV4-1 combines with J gene TRBJ2-2; no clear D gene. Trimming took 0 bases from V and 5 from J, leaving 10 bases between them. CDR3 length: 15 residues. Germline V gene sequence: CDR1 MGHRA, CDR2 YSYEKL. The CDR3 protein is CASSQDSSWTGELFF. CDR3 nucleotide sequence: TGCGCCAGCAGCCAAGATAGTTCCTGGACCGGGGAGCTGTTTTTT.

The V gene is TRBV2, the J gene TRBJ2-1; 11 bases map to TRBD2. Trimming at V came to 10 bases and at J to 5 bases, leaving 7 bases not matched to a gene. The CDR3 is made up of 14 amino acids. The germline CDR1 and CDR2 sequences are SNHLY and FYNNEI. The DNA for the CDR3 is TGTGCCACCATGACTAGCGGGACTAACAATGAGCAGTTCTTC. This gives the protein CATMTSGTNNEQFF.

The V gene is TRBV6-1, the J gene TRBJ1-2; possible D gene TRBD1, 5 bases. Germline V gene data show CDR1 as MNHNS and CDR2 as SASEGT. V dropped 5 bases and J dropped 2 bases, with 15 bases sitting between them. This CDR3 spans 15 amino acids. The CDR3 here is CASSPELTVNYGYTF. CDR3 sequence (DNA): TGTGCCAGCAGTCCTGAACTGACAGTCAACTATGGCTACACCTTC.

This clone has only one observation. The V call is TRBV19, the J call TRBJ2-1, with 10 bases lining up with TRBD2. CDR3 length: 15 residues. Trimming at V came to 6 bases and at J to 7 bases, leaving 9 bases not matched to a gene. Germline CDR1 LNHDA, CDR2 SQIVND (reference sequence). The CDR3 coding sequence is TGTGCCAGTAGGATTTCTAGCGGGAGTGGTAATGAGCAGTTCTTC. As protein: CASRISSGSGNEQFF.

The sample holds a few counts of this clone. The genes are TRBV4-2 and TRBJ1-1; D not resolved. The CDR3 covers 15 residues. The V gene lost 0 bases and the J gene lost 3 bases, with 11 bases spanning the gap. The germline CDR1 and CDR2 sequences are LGHNA and YNFKEQ. The CDR3 DNA sequence: TGTGCCAGCAGCCAAGAAGGTCTGGGCGACACTGAAGCTTTCTTT. Translated: CASSQEGLGDTEAFF.

The rearrangement joins TRBV7-9 to TRBJ2-7; 8 bases are shared with TRBD1. CDR1 is SEHNR, CDR2 FQNEAQ, per germline (reference sequence). V shed 5 bases, J shed 5 bases, and the junction held 2 bases outside the gene matches. CDR3 length: 12 amino acids. CDR3 sequence reads: CASSRTGHEQYF. The CDR3 coding sequence is TGTGCCAGCAGCCGGACAGGGCACGAGCAGTACTTC.

The chain carries TRBV6-1 and TRBJ1-6; no definite D call. The CDR3 length is 14 residues. Deletions cut 3 bases from V and 7 bases from J, with 10 bases between. Germline CDR1 reads MNHNS; CDR2 reads SASEGT. The CDR3 region is CASSERGRNSPLHF. The CDR3 coding sequence is TGTGCCAGCAGTGAGCGGGGTAGGAATTCACCCCTCCACTTT.

This clone has only a few counts. The chain couples TRBV15 to TRBJ2-1; weak D call: TRBD2 (5 bases). The CDR3 extends over 16 amino acids. Trimming took 0 bases from V and 6 from J, leaving 15 bases between them. The germline CDR1 and CDR2 sequences are LNHNV and YYDKDF (reference sequence). The CDR3 coding sequence is TGTGCCACCAGCAGAGATATTGGGCCGCGGGCCAATGAGCAGTTCTTC. Translated: CATSRDIGPRANEQFF. Based on the CDR3 plus reference TRBV15 and TRBJ2-1, the full variable domain is DAMVIQNPRYQVTQFGKPVTLSCSQTLNHNVMYWYQQKSSQAPKLLFHYYDKDFNNEADTPDNFQSRRPNTSFCFLDIRSPGLGDTAMYLCATSRDIGPRANEQFFGPGTRLTVL.

This clone has a handful of counts. J is TRBJ1-2 and V is TRBV29-1; D gene ambiguous. This CDR3 is built from 13 residues. The germline CDR1 and CDR2 sequences are SQVTM and ANQGSEA. Trimming took 4 bases from V and 5 from J, leaving 14 bases between them. The CDR3 sequence: CSVVTDPYYGYTF. For the CDR3, the DNA is TGCAGCGTTGTCACAGACCCTTATTATGGCTACACCTTC.

V is TRBV7-2 and J is TRBJ2-1, with a tentative D call TRBD2 (5 bases). Trimming left V 2 bases short and J 10 bases short, with 9 bases between. The CDR3 has 12 residues. In germline, CDR1 is SGHTA, CDR2 FQGNSA. As DNA, the CDR3 is TGTGCCAGCAGCTTAACATCGGGAGAGCAGTTCTTC. Protein product: CASSLTSGEQFF.

The rearrangement joins TRBV15 to TRBJ2-4, with D hard to call. V lost 0 bases to trimming and J lost 13 bases, with 10 bases between them. The germline CDR1 and CDR2 sequences are LNHNV and YYDKDF (reference sequence). This CDR3 contains 12 residues. The CDR3 is CATSRDQVMQYF. Here the CDR3 DNA reads TGTGCCACCAGCAGAGATCAGGTGATGCAGTACTTC.

The rearrangement uses TRBV9 and TRBJ2-1, with a possible D match to TRBD2 (6 bases). The CDR3 spans 15 residues. Trimming pared 3 bases from V and 6 bases from J, leaving 16 bases between. Germline V CDR1 and CDR2: SGDLS, YYNGEE. The DNA of the CDR3 is TGTGCCAGCAGCGCGCCGGGACTCTCGGCCAATGAGCAGTTCTTC. Its translation: CASSAPGLSANEQFF.

V usage is TRBV5-1 and J usage is TRBJ2-3, with 9 bases aligning to TRBD2. The CDR3 length is 15 residues. With 8 bases clipped from V and 0 bases from J, the junction kept 7 bases outside the gene matches. Per the germline V gene, CDR1 is SGHRS and CDR2 is YFSETQ. Here the CDR3 DNA reads TGCGCCAGTAAAAATAGCGGGAGCAGCACAGATACGCAGTATTTT. This gives the protein CASKNSGSSTDTQYF.

The V and J genes are TRBV19 and TRBJ1-2; possibly TRBD1 for D (5 bases). This CDR3 contains 15 residues. V lost 5 bases, J lost 4 bases, and 17 bases lay in between. Germline values: CDR1 LNHDA, CDR2 SQIVND (reference sequence). The CDR3 DNA is TGTGCCAGTAGTTCCCCCGGGGGAAGGAGCTATGGCTACACCTTC. Translated, it gives CASSSPGGRSYGYTF.

J is TRBJ2-2 and V is TRBV18; 9 positions agree with TRBD2. This CDR3 spans 15 amino acids. Germline trimming cut 6 bases from V and 0 bases from J; bases unmatched to any gene: 2. Germline values: CDR1 KGHSH, CDR2 LQKENI. The chain's CDR3 is CASSGTSSNTGELFF. In nucleotides, the CDR3 is TGTGCCAGCTCTGGGACTAGCTCGAACACCGGGGAGCTGTTTTTT.

V and J are TRBV5-1 and TRBJ1-4; TRBD1 is a possible D gene (5 bases). The CDR3 totals 15 residues. Trimming shortened V by 0 bases and J by 5 bases, and 11 bases separated the two germline ends. Germline lookup yields CDR1 SGHRS and CDR2 YFSETQ. CDR3 protein: CASSLDVGGNEKLFF. The DNA of the CDR3 is TGCGCCAGCAGCTTGGATGTGGGGGGAAATGAAAAACTGTTTTTT.

Note on this clone: Other DNA sequences from this sample encode an identical CDR3 as well. The J gene is TRBJ2-5, the V gene TRBV7-2, with 7 bases lining up with TRBD2. The germline V gene encodes CDR1 SGHTA and CDR2 FQGNSA. V shed 3 bases, J shed 3 bases, and the junction held 1 base outside the gene matches. The CDR3 has 13 residues. The CDR3 here is CASSFAGEETQYF. The CDR3 bases are TGTGCCAGCAGCTTCGCGGGGGAAGAGACCCAGTACTTC.

This clone was seen a few times. The genes are TRBV15 and TRBJ2-5; D is ambiguous. The V end lost 1 base, the J end lost 2 bases, and 2 bases lay between the germline ends. The CDR3 runs to 12 residues. Germline CDR1 LNHNV, CDR2 YYDKDF (reference sequence). As DNA, the CDR3 is TGTGCCACCAGCAGAGCTCAAGAGACCCAGTACTTC. This translates into CATSRAQETQYF.

V and J are TRBV27 and TRBJ1-2; tentatively, D is TRBD1 (5 bases). The CDR3 is made up of 13 amino acids. Germline V gene sequence: CDR1 MNHEY, CDR2 SMNVEV (reference sequence). Trimming shortened V by 2 bases and J by 7 bases, and 11 bases separated the two germline ends. Here the CDR3 reads CASSLRGFGGYTF. The CDR3 DNA reads as TGTGCCAGCAGTTTAAGGGGCTTCGGTGGCTACACCTTC.

The V and J genes are TRBV27 and TRBJ2-3; TRBD1 matches at 7 bases. The CDR3 runs to 15 residues. Germline V CDR1 and CDR2: MNHEY, SMNVEV (reference sequence). V shed 3 bases, J shed 0 bases, and the junction held 3 bases outside the gene matches. CDR3 sequence: CASSLVRGSTDTQYF. The DNA for the CDR3 is TGTGCCAGCAGTTTGGTCAGGGGGAGCACAGATACGCAGTATTTT.